This paragraph covers one T cell receptor (beta chain) sequence. The CDR3 covers 14 residues. Germline CDR1 is MDHEN and CDR2 is SYDVKM. The V segment lost 3 bases and the J segment 8 bases; nucleotides outside the gene matches: 4. These data originate in a study of T cell changes during pregnancy in multiple sclerosis. The protocol was immunoSEQ multiplex PCR, while the TCRdb copy is restricted to in-frame clones and leaves out a portion. The sample includes almost 95,000 clones, approximately 92% of them seen just once. This chain joins TRBV28 and TRBJ2-4; TRBD2 aligns across 10 bases. This sample comprised peripheral blood, obtained in the first trimester of pregnancy. This sequence originates from a female donor with multiple sclerosis, enrolled in a pregnancy study. Here the CDR3 reads CASSFSLAGDIQYF. The CDR3 DNA follows: TGTGCCAGCAGTTTTAGCCTAGCGGGGGACATTCAGTACTTC.